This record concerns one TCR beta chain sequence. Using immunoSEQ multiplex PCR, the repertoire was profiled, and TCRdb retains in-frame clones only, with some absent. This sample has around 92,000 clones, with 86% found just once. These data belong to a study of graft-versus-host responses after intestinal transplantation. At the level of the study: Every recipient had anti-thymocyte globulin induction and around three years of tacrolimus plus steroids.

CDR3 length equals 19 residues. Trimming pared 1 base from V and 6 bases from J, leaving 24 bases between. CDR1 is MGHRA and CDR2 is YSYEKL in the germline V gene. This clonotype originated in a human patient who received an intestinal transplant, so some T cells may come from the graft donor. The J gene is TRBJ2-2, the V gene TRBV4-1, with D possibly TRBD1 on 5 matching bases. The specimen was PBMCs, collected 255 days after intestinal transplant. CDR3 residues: CASSQGQGNWGRSAGELFF. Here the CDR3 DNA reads TGCGCCAGCAGCCAAGGTCAAGGGAATTGGGGCCGTAGTGCCGGGGAGCTGTTTTTT.